This entry describes one TCR beta chain. PCR was performed using 60 Vbeta and 13 Jbeta primers. Produced via immunoSEQ multiplex PCR; TCRdb's table is partial and in-frame only. The sample yields 150,000 to 200,000 clones, over 65% seen once. The data stem from a study of cytomegalovirus exposure and HLA in healthy donors. The CDR3 is 14 residues long. The V end was cut by 4 bases, the J end by 7 bases, with 13 bases between. Germline-derived CDR1 and CDR2 are MGHRA and YSYEKL. The J gene is TRBJ2-2, the V gene TRBV4-1; D is perhaps TRBD1 (5 bases). Sequencing input: PBMCs. The receptor comes from a man aged 35 to 55 in good health and CMV-seropositive. This CDR3 is CASSPQQEYGELFF. In DNA form, the CDR3 reads TGCGCCAGCAGCCCTCAACAGGAGTACGGGGAGCTGTTTTTT.